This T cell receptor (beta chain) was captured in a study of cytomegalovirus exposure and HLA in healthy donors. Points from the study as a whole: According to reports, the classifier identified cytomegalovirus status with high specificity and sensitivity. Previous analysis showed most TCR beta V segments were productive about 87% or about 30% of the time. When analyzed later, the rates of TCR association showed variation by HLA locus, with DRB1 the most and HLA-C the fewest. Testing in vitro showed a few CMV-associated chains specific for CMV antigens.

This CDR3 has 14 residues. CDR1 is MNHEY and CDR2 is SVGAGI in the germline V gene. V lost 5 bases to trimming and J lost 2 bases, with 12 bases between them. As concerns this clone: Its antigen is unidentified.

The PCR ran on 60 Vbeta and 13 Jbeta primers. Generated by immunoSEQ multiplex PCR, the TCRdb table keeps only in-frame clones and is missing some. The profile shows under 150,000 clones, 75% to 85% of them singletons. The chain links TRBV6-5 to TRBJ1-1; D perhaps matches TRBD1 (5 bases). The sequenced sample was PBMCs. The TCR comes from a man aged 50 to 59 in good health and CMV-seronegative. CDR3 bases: TGTGCCAGCAGTGTCCTCTGGGGCAACACTGAAGCTTTCTTT. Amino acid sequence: CASSVLWGNTEAFF.